One sample yielded the 8 T cell receptor beta chains listed below, sequenced in a study of T cell clones after liver transplantation (dated 2019 in TCRdb). The library was built by means of the immunoSEQ multiplex PCR assay. In its TCRdb copy, this immuneACCESS table keeps in-frame sequences only and misses some clones. Where compared with another copy, unresolved V genes explain less than half of these, and the others have no known cause. Across this sample there are about 20,000 clones, with 78% seen only once. 30% to 40% of the sample rests with the top ten. This specimen was CD8+ T cells from blood, taken about 56 months after liver transplant. All receptors come from a human patient who received a liver transplant. After a transplant, some T cells may have been passed on by the graft donor.

The V and J genes are TRBV7-2 and TRBJ1-4; no clear D gene. The CDR3 contains 15 residues. Germline values: CDR1 SGHTA, CDR2 FQGNSA. V was shortened by 0 bases and J by 8 bases, with 13 bases between the two germline ends. CDR3 sequence reads: CASSLARRVGEKLFF. The DNA of the CDR3 is TGTGCCAGCAGCTTAGCGCGGAGGGTTGGGGAAAAACTGTTTTTT.

CDR3 bases: TGCGCCAGCAGATCCAGAATCAAAAACATTCAGTACTTC. Translated: CASRSRIKNIQYF. This chain uses TRBV4-1 with TRBJ2-4; D is unclear. Germline lookup yields CDR1 MGHRA and CDR2 YSYEKL. The CDR3 is 13 residues long. Trimming cost V 6 bases and J 3 bases, with 9 bases left between them.

The J gene is TRBJ1-5, the V gene TRBV15; 7 bases match TRBD1. V dropped 4 bases and J dropped 4; count of bases not matched to a gene: 4. Looked up from germline, CDR1 is LNHNV and CDR2 is YYDKDF (reference sequence). The CDR3 loop spans 14 amino acids. The CDR3 is CATSTGTANQPQHF. The CDR3 DNA reads as TGTGCCACCAGCACAGGGACAGCGAATCAGCCCCAGCATTTT.

This clone was recorded once. The chain joins TRBV6-1 to TRBJ2-3; D is ambiguous. The V gene's germline CDR1 is MNHNS and CDR2 SASEGT. The CDR3 totals 16 residues. V was clipped by 3 bases and J by 2 bases, with 15 bases between them. Here the CDR3 DNA reads TGTGCCAGCAGTGACGTGGGGTTAGTGGTCACAGATACGCAGTATTTT. Translating it yields CASSDVGLVVTDTQYF.

The DNA of the CDR3 is TGTGCCAGCAGCCCTAGGGTCCAGAGCCTTAACTATGGCTACACCTTC. This gives the protein CASSPRVQSLNYGYTF. This chain links TRBV9 with TRBJ1-2; D unclear. The CDR3 contains 16 residues. V was clipped by 4 bases and J by 1 base, with 17 bases between them. Germline assignment: CDR1 SGDLS and CDR2 YYNGEE. Together with reference TRBV9 and TRBJ1-2, the CDR3 gives the full variable domain: DSGVTQTPKHLITATGQRVTLRCSPRSGDLSVYWYQQSLDQGLQFLIQYYNGEERAKGNILERFSAQQFPDLHSELNLSSLELGDSALYFCASSPRVQSLNYGYTFGSGTRLTVV.

This clone was observed once. V gene TRBV2 combines with J gene TRBJ1-2; D unresolved. The CDR3 spans 14 residues. Trimming took off 1 base at V and 4 bases at J, with 10 bases between the two ends. In germline, CDR1 is SNHLY, CDR2 FYNNEI. CDR3 sequence: CASSEEGLTYGYTF. The CDR3 nucleotides are TGTGCCAGCAGTGAAGAAGGGCTTACCTATGGCTACACCTTC.

This chain uses TRBV5-6 with TRBJ2-1; possible D gene TRBD2, 5 bases. With 2 bases removed from V and 9 bases from J, the gap between germline ends came to 12 bases. The CDR3 covers 13 residues. Germline V gene lookup returns CDR1 SGHDT and CDR2 YYEEEE. CDR3 amino acids: CASSFLRAAEQFF. The CDR3 coding sequence is TGTGCCAGCAGCTTCTTGCGGGCAGCTGAGCAGTTCTTC.

V usage is TRBV19 and J usage is TRBJ1-1, with D tentatively TRBD1 (5 bases). This CDR3 is built from 13 residues. The V gene lost 6 bases and the J gene lost 0 bases, with 8 bases spanning the gap. The germline CDR1 and CDR2 sequences are LNHDA and SQIVND (reference sequence). The chain's CDR3 is CASRRQLNTEAFF. CDR3 DNA: TGTGCCAGTAGGAGACAGTTGAACACTGAAGCTTTCTTT.